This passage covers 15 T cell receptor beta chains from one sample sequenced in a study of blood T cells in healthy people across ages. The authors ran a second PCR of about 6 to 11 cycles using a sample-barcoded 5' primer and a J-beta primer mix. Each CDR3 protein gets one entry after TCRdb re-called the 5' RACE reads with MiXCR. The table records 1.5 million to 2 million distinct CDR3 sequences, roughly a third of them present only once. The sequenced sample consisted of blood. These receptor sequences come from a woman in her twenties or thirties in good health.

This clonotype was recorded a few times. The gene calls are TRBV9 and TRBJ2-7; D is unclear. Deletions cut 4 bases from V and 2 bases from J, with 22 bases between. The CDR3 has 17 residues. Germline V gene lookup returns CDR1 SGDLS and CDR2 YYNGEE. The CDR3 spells CASSPSVRKERTYEQYF. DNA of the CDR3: TGTGCCAGCAGCCCCTCGGTGCGTAAAGAGAGGACCTACGAGCAGTACTTC. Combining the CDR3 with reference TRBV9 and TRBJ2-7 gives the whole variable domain DSGVTQTPKHLITATGQRVTLRCSPRSGDLSVYWYQQSLDQGLQFLIQYYNGEERAKGNILERFSAQQFPDLHSELNLSSLELGDSALYFCASSPSVRKERTYEQYFGPGTRLTVT.

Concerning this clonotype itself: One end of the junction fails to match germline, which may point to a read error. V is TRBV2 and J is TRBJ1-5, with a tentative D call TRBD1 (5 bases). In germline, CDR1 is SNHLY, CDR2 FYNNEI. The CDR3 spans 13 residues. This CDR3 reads CASRRDSNQPRHF. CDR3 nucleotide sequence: TGTGCCAGCAGACGAGACAGTAATCAGCCCCGGCATTTT.

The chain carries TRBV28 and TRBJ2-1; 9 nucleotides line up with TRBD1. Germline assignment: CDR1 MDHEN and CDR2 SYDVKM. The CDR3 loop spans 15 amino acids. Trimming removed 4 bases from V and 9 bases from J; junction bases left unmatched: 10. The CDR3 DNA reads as TGTGCCAGCAGTTCTCGACAGGGGGGACTTGGTGAGCAGTTCTTC. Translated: CASSSRQGGLGEQFF.

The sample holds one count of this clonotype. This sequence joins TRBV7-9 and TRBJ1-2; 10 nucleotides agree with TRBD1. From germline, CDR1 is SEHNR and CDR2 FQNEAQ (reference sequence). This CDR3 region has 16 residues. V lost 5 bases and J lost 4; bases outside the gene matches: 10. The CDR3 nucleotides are TGTGCCAGCAGCGCAAGGGACAGGGGAACGGGCTATGGCTACACCTTC. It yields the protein CASSARDRGTGYGYTF.

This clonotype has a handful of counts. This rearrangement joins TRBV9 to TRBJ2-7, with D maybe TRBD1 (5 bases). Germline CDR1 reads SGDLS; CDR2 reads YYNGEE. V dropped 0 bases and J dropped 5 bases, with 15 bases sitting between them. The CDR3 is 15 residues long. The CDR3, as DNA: TGTGCCAGCAGCGTAGGGGGCCGGTTCACGCACGAGCAGTACTTC. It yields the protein CASSVGGRFTHEQYF.

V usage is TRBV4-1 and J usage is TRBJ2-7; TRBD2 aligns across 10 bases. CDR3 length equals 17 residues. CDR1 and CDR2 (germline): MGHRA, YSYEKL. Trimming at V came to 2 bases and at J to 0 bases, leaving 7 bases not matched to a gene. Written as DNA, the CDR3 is TGCGCCAGCAGCCAAAAAGTTCCTAGCGGGAGCTCCTACGAGCAGTACTTC. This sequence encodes CASSQKVPSGSSYEQYF.

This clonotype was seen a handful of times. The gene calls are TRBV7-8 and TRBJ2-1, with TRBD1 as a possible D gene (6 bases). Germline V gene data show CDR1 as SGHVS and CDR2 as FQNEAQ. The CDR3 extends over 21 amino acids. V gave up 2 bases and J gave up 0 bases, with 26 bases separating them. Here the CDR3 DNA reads TGTGCCAGCAGCTTACCCCTGGGGGCAGGAGTTACGAGTCCCTCCTACAATGAGCAGTTCTTC. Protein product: CASSLPLGAGVTSPSYNEQFF.

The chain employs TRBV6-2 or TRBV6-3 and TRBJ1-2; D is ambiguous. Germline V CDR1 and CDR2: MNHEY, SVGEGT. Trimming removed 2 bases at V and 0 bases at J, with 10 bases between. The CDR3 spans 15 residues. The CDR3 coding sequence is TGTGCCAGCAGTTACAGCCGGTTAGCTAACTATGGCTACACCTTC. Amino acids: CASSYSRLANYGYTF.

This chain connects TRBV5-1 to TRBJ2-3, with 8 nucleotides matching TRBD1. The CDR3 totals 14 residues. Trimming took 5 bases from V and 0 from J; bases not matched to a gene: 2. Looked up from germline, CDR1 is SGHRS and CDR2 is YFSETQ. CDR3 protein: CASRSGGSTDTQYF. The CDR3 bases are TGCGCCAGCAGGTCAGGGGGCAGCACAGATACGCAGTATTTT.

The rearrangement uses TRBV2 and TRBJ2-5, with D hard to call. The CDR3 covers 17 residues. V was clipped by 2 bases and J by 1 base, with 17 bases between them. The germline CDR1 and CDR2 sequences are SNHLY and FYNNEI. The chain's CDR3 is CASSEWVGQSIQETQYF. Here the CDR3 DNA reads TGTGCCAGCAGTGAATGGGTCGGGCAGAGCATCCAAGAGACCCAGTACTTC.

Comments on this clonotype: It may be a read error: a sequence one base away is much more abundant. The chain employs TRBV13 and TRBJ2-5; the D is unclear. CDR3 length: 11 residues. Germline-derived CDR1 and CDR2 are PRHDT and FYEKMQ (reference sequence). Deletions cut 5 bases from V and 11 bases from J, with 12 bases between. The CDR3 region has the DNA TGTGCCAGCAGCAATCCGGATGGGCAGTACTTC. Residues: CASSNPDGQYF.

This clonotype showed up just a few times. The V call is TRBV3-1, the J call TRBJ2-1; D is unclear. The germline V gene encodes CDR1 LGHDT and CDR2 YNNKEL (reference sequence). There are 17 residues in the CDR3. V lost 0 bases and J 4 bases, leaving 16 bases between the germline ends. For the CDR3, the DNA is TGTGCCAGCAGCCAAGAACGGTTGATACCCCAATACAATGAGCAGTTCTTC. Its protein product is CASSQERLIPQYNEQFF.

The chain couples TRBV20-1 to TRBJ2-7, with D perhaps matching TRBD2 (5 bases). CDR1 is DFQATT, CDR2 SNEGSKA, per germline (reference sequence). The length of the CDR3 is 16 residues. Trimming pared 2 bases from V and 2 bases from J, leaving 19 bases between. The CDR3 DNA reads TGCAGTGCTAGAAGGTCCCCTAGCCAAACCACCTACGAGCAGTACTTC. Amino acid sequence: CSARRSPSQTTYEQYF.

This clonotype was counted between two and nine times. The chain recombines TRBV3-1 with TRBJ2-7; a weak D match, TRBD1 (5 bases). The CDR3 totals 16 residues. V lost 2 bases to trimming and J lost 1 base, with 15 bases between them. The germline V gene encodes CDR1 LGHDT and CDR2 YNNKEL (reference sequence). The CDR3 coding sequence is TGTGCCAGCAGCCAACGTCTCCAGGGCGAATCCTACGAGCAGTACTTC. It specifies CASSQRLQGESYEQYF.

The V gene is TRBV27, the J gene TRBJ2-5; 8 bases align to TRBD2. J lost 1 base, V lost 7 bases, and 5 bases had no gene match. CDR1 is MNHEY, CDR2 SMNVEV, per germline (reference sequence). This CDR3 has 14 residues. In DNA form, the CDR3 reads TGTGCCAGCAAAGCGGGGGCCCCCCAAGAGACCCAGTACTTC. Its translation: CASKAGAPQETQYF.